Listed below are T cell receptor beta chains from one sample, sequenced in a study of blood T cell repertoires in COVID-19. Data came from immunoSEQ multiplex PCR; TCRdb stores just in-frame clones and leaves some out. The table shows approximately 140,000 clones, with around 83% occurring only once. The sequenced material came from peripheral blood. Receptors originate from a woman between 55 and 75 years old with acute or convalescent COVID-19. The CDR3 runs from the conserved cysteine through the conserved F or W. The order of the fields is J gene, D gene, clone size, V gene, CDR3 DNA, CDR3 protein. A D gene is named only where the DNA matches it firmly. Not all rows give a size; the values are once, few, many and, for expanded clones, a class.

>TRBJ1-1|.|.|TRBV5-1
TGCGCCAGCAGCTTCAAACAGGGGAACACTGAAGCTTTCTTT
CASSFKQGNTEAFF
>TRBJ2-3|TRBD2|.|TRBV5-4
TGTGCCAGCAGCGGTCGGACTAGCGGGGTAGGCGCAGATACGCAGTATTTT
CASSGRTSGVGADTQYF
>TRBJ1-2|TRBD1|.|TRBV7-8
TGTGCCAGCAGTCCAGGGGGCCGGGGCTACACCTTC
CASSPGGRGYTF
>TRBJ1-2|.|.|TRBV6-6
TGTGCCAGCAGTGGGCAGAACTATGGCTACACCTTC
CASSGQNYGYTF
>TRBJ2-1|.|.|TRBV3-1/TRBV3-2
TGTGCCAGCAGCCCTAGGACAGACTCCTACAATGAGCAGTTCTTC
CASSPRTDSYNEQFF
>TRBJ2-5|TRBD2|.|TRBV7-9
TGTGCCAGCAGCCGACTAGCGGGGGTCCGGGAGACCCAGTACTTC
CASSRLAGVRETQYF
>TRBJ2-2|TRBD2|.|TRBV6-5
TGTGCCAGCAGGTCCGGGGGGGGGAACACCGGGGAGCTGTTTTTT
CASRSGGGNTGELFF
>TRBJ2-7|TRBD1|.|TRBV5-1
TGCGCCAGCAGCGAAGCCGGGACAGTAAAAACCTACGAGCAGTACTTC
CASSEAGTVKTYEQYF
>TRBJ1-6|.|.|TRBV5-5
TGTGCCAGCAGCTTAGGGTCAGCCCCTGGGGAGCCCCTCCACTTT
CASSLGSAPGEPLHF
>TRBJ2-7|.|.|TRBV9
TGTGCCAGCAGCGTAGGTCCGGGGGGCGGCTGGTACGAGCAGTACTTC
CASSVGPGGGWYEQYF
>TRBJ1-5|TRBD1|.|TRBV7-2
TGTGCCAGCAGCTTAGGGGGGACAGGGCAGGGCAATCAGCCCCAGCATTTT
CASSLGGTGQGNQPQHF
>TRBJ2-7|.|.|TRBV19
TGTGCCAGTAGTACCCTTACAGGGATGGTTACCTACGAGCAGTACTTC
CASSTLTGMVTYEQYF
>TRBJ2-3|TRBD2|.|TRBV27
TGTGCCAGCAGTTTATCAGAGCGGATAGCGGGGGGTCGTACAGATACGCAGTATTTT
CASSLSERIAGGRTDTQYF
>TRBJ1-1|.|.|TRBV28
TGTGCCAGCAGTTTAGGGGGCGCCGGGGACACTGAAGCTTTCTTT
CASSLGGAGDTEAFF
>TRBJ2-7|TRBD1|once|TRBV28
TGTGCCAGCAGTTTCCCCTGGGGACAGGGCTACGAGCAGTACTTC
CASSFPWGQGYEQYF
>TRBJ2-1|TRBD2|.|TRBV5-1
TGCGCCAGCAGCCGCCTAGGACTAGCGGGGCCCAATGAGCAGTTCTTC
CASSRLGLAGPNEQFF
>TRBJ2-5|.|.|TRBV7-9
TGTGCCAGCAGCTTAGCGGCGGCGGCGGGAGAGACCCAGTACTTC
CASSLAAAAGETQYF
>TRBJ2-5|TRBD2|.|TRBV9
TGTGCCAGCAGCGGAGCGGGGGCTGTGTTAGAGACCCAGTACTTC
CASSGAGAVLETQYF
>TRBJ2-5|TRBD2|.|TRBV5-5
TGTGCCAGCAGCTTCCGACTAGCGGGGGACCTGTACCAAGAGACCCAGTACTTC
CASSFRLAGDLYQETQYF
>TRBJ2-7|TRBD1|.|TRBV29-1
TGCAGCGTTGCTGCGACAGGGGAAGGCTACGAGCAGTACTTC
CSVAATGEGYEQYF
>TRBJ2-1|TRBD2|.|TRBV9
TGTGCCAGCACCCCCTTCGGGGGGGAGGATGAGCAGTTCTTC
CASTPFGGEDEQFF
>TRBJ2-7|.|many|TRBV29-1
TGCAGCGTTGAATTGGGGGGCTCCTACGAGCAGTACTTC
CSVELGGSYEQYF
>TRBJ2-1|TRBD2|.|TRBV9
TGTGCCAGCAGCCCTAGCGGGTTGTACAATGAGCAGTTCTTC
CASSPSGLYNEQFF
>TRBJ2-3|.|.|TRBV14
TGTGCCAGCAGCCGTCGTAACTCGGATACGCAGTATTTT
CASSRRNSDTQYF
>TRBJ1-4|.|.|TRBV6-5
TGTGCCAGCAGTTCAGCGCTAATTGAAAAACTGTTTTTT
CASSSALIEKLFF
>TRBJ1-6|.|.|TRBV28
TGTGCCAGCAGTTTAACAGGGACACCCCTCCACTTT
CASSLTGTPLHF
>TRBJ1-3|TRBD1|.|TRBV9
TGTGCCAGCAGCGCCCCGGGACAGGGAAGTGGAAACACCATATATTTT
CASSAPGQGSGNTIYF
>TRBJ2-3|TRBD1|.|TRBV5-1
TGCGCCAGCAGCTCCCGGGGACAGTTCCCCGCAGATACGCAGTATTTT
CASSSRGQFPADTQYF
>TRBJ1-2|.|.|TRBV7-9
TGTGCCAGCAGCTTACAGAAACAGGGTACGGATGGCTACACCTTC
CASSLQKQGTDGYTF
>TRBJ1-2|.|.|TRBV28
TGTGCCAGCAGTATACAGAGCTATGGCTACACCTTC
CASSIQSYGYTF
>TRBJ2-3|TRBD2|.|TRBV7-2
TGTGCCAGCAGACGATCTAGCGGGGGATTAGATACGCAGTATTTT
CASRRSSGGLDTQYF
>TRBJ1-4|.|.|TRBV4-2
TGTGCCAGCAGTCCAACTGAGGGGGCAACTAATGAAAAACTGTTTTTT
CASSPTEGATNEKLFF
>TRBJ1-1|.|.|TRBV7-9
TGTGCCAGCAGCTTAGAGAGCACTGAAGCTTTCTTT
CASSLESTEAFF
>TRBJ2-1|.|.|TRBV12-3/TRBV12-4
TGTGCCAGCTCTAGCCCCTACAATGAGCAGTTCTTC
CASSSPYNEQFF
>TRBJ2-7|TRBD2|.|TRBV4-2
TGTGCCAGCAGCCAAGAGAAGGCGGGGGGGCGGAACGAGCAGTACTTC
CASSQEKAGGRNEQYF
>TRBJ2-2|.|few|TRBV2
TGTGCCAGCAATGGGGACTTTTCCACCCCGAACACCGGGGAGCTGTTTTTT
CASNGDFSTPNTGELFF
>TRBJ2-1|TRBD2|.|TRBV29-1
TGCAGCGCCCTGCCTGGACTAGCGGGGGGATGGAGTAGGAATGAGCAGTTCTTC
CSALPGLAGGWSRNEQFF
>TRBJ1-2|TRBD1|.|TRBV7-2
TGTGCCAGCAGCTTAGTTCAGGGGGCCCTCTATGGCTACACCTTC
CASSLVQGALYGYTF
>TRBJ2-2|.|.|TRBV28
TGTGCCAGCAGCCGTCCAGCAGGACTACAACGACCCGGGGAGCTGTTTTTT
CASSRPAGLQRPGELFF
>TRBJ1-1|.|.|TRBV28
TGTGCCAGCAGTTTTTACGGTCGTGCAGGGGCTGGGGAAGCTTTCTTT
CASSFYGRAGAGEAFF
>TRBJ2-7|.|once|TRBV3-1/TRBV3-2
TGTGCCAGCAGTCGGGACTCTTTCTACGAGCAGTACTTC
CASSRDSFYEQYF
>TRBJ1-1|.|.|TRBV11-3
TGTGCCAGCAGCTTAGCTCGTGAAGCTTTCTTT
CASSLAREAFF
>TRBJ1-4|TRBD1|once|TRBV5-1
TGCGCCAGCAGCTTGGGACAGGGGTTAGCGGCTAATGAAAAACTGTTTTTT
CASSLGQGLAANEKLFF
>TRBJ1-2|.|.|TRBV6-2/TRBV6-3
TGTGCCAGCAGTTACTCACGGGGGAACCTATATGGCTACACCTTC
CASSYSRGNLYGYTF
>TRBJ1-2|.|.|TRBV11-2
TGTGCCAGCAGCCACTTGTCAGGGTACGGCTACACCTTC
CASSHLSGYGYTF
>TRBJ2-3|.|.|TRBV7-3
TGTGCCAGCAGCTTAAGGGCAGGGAGCACAGATACGCAGTATTTT
CASSLRAGSTDTQYF
>TRBJ1-2|.|.|TRBV11-3
TGTGCCAGCAGCACGGATCCGGGCTATGGCTACACCTTC
CASSTDPGYGYTF
>TRBJ1-1|TRBD1|.|TRBV5-4
TGTGCCAGCAGCTTGAAGTCGGGGACAGGCCTTGCTGAAGCTTTCTTT
CASSLKSGTGLAEAFF
>TRBJ2-1|.|many|TRBV12-3/TRBV12-4
TGTGCCAGCAGCAGGGGCTACAATGAGCAGTTCTTC
CASSRGYNEQFF
>TRBJ2-5|.|.|TRBV27
TGTGCCAGCAGTTTCGAGAGAGAGACCCAGTACTTC
CASSFERETQYF
>TRBJ2-3|TRBD2|.|TRBV6-1
TGTGCCAGCGTTCCTGTAGCGGGGATCACAGATACGCAGTATTTT
CASVPVAGITDTQYF
>TRBJ2-2|.|.|TRBV9
TGTGCCAGCAGCGTAGATCGGGACACCGGGGAGCTGTTTTTT
CASSVDRDTGELFF
>TRBJ2-3|.|once|TRBV11-2
TGTGCCAGCAGCTTGGTGGGGGGTGCAGATACGCAGTATTTT
CASSLVGGADTQYF
>TRBJ1-2|.|.|TRBV6-5
TGTGCCAGCAGTTACTACGCAGGCAGCTATGGCTACACCTTC
CASSYYAGSYGYTF
>TRBJ2-7|TRBD2|.|TRBV6-6
TGTGCCAGCAGTTCCCGACTAGCCCCCTACGAGCAGTACTTC
CASSSRLAPYEQYF
>TRBJ2-7|.|.|TRBV6-5
TGTGCCAGCAGCCGACGGCTGGGGGGCTCCTACGAGCAGTACTTC
CASSRRLGGSYEQYF
>TRBJ1-4|.|few|TRBV10-3
TGTGCCATCAAGTCAGGGGCTAATGAAAAACTGTTTTTT
CAIKSGANEKLFF